The next 22 T cell receptor beta chains were all read from a single sample in a study of PD-L1 blockade in urothelial cancer. Assay: immunoSEQ multiplex PCR; the TCRdb copy retains only in-frame clones and omits some. This repertoire shows approximately 70,000 clones, 84% found once; its top ten account for approximately 10%. Time point denoted: pretreatment peripheral blood. The sample in question was PBMCs, obtained around atezolizumab (anti-PD-L1) treatment. All receptors derive from a woman in her 70s with urothelial cancer.

The chain uses TRBV13 and TRBJ2-3; weak D call: TRBD1 (6 bases). Per germline, CDR1 PRHDT and CDR2 FYEKMQ (reference sequence). The CDR3 has 17 amino acids. V was clipped by 5 bases and J by 0 bases, with 18 bases between them. CDR3 in amino acids: CASSLPQGLPSTDTQYF. DNA for the CDR3: TGTGCCAGCAGCCTCCCACAGGGTCTCCCTAGCACAGATACGCAGTATTTT. Combining the CDR3 with reference TRBV13 and TRBJ2-3 gives the whole variable domain AAGVIQSPRHLIKEKRETATLKCYPIPRHDTVYWYQQGPGQDPQFLISFYEKMQSDKGSIPDRFSAQQFSDYHSELNMSSLELGDSALYFCASSLPQGLPSTDTQYFGPGTRLTVL.

This rearrangement joins TRBV19 to TRBJ1-2; D uncertain. Germline-derived CDR1 and CDR2 are LNHDA and SQIVND (reference sequence). V was cut by 9 bases and J by 0 bases, with 20 bases left in between. CDR3 length: 16 residues. The CDR3 DNA reads as TGTGCCAGGCAGGCCCTCCTGACGGGAGCTAACTATGGCTACACCTTC. It translates to CARQALLTGANYGYTF.

The chain joins TRBV5-1 to TRBJ2-5, with 8 bases identical to TRBD1. Losses at the gene ends were 6 bases for V and 3 bases for J; bases not matched to a gene: 4. CDR1 and CDR2 (germline): SGHRS, YFSETQ. The CDR3 contains 13 residues. DNA of the CDR3: TGCGCCAGCACTTCGACAGGGGAAGAGACCCAGTACTTC. It specifies CASTSTGEETQYF.

The rearrangement links TRBV18 to TRBJ2-7; TRBD1 matches at 7 bases. Losses at the gene ends were 2 bases for V and 7 bases for J; bases not matched to a gene: 5. CDR1 is KGHSH, CDR2 LQKENI, per germline. CDR3 length: 13 residues. The CDR3 loop is CASSPTETGEQYF. CDR3 sequence (DNA): TGTGCCAGCTCACCAACTGAGACAGGGGAGCAGTACTTC.

The chain links TRBV27 to TRBJ2-5, with TRBD2 matching 12 bases. The germline V gene encodes CDR1 MNHEY and CDR2 SMNVEV (reference sequence). The junction had 1 base not matched to a gene; V was cut back by 6 bases and J by 5 bases. The CDR3 contains 13 residues. In nucleotides, the CDR3 is TGTGCCAGCAGGACTAGCGGGAGCGAGACCCAGTACTTC. Amino acids: CASRTSGSETQYF.

The chain uses TRBV7-2 and TRBJ1-2; D is undetermined. CDR1 SGHTA and CDR2 FQGNSA come from the germline V gene. V was clipped by 5 bases and J by 6 bases, with 10 bases between them. The CDR3 is 12 residues long. CDR3 in DNA: TGTGCCAGCAGCCTAAACAGAGATGGCTACACCTTC. Amino acids: CASSLNRDGYTF.

This clone was seen just once. The chain is built from TRBV10-3 and TRBJ2-3, with 12 bases identical to TRBD2. Germline lookup yields CDR1 ENHRY and CDR2 SYGVKD. The V and J ends lost 6 bases and 3 bases, in that order; junction bases with no gene match: 4. The CDR3 is 15 residues long. The CDR3 reads CAISMTSGGTDTQYF. CDR3 DNA: TGTGCCATCAGCATGACTAGCGGGGGTACAGATACGCAGTATTTT.

This clone was seen a few times. The genes are TRBV28 and TRBJ1-2, with 8 bases matching TRBD1. The germline V gene encodes CDR1 MDHEN and CDR2 SYDVKM. The V segment lost 4 bases and the J segment 7 bases; nucleotides outside the gene matches: 11. The CDR3 sequence is 15 residues long. In DNA form, the CDR3 reads TGTGCCAGCAGTTCCGACAGGGGAGGAGGCTTTGGCTACACCTTC. It translates to CASSSDRGGGFGYTF.

The V gene is TRBV9, the J gene TRBJ1-1; 9 bases agree with TRBD1. The CDR3 runs to 14 residues. The trim removed 3 bases at V and 4 bases at J, leaving 4 bases unmatched. Per germline, CDR1 SGDLS and CDR2 YYNGEE. The CDR3: CASSGTGAGTEAFF. In nucleotides, the CDR3 is TGTGCCAGCAGCGGGACAGGGGCGGGCACTGAAGCTTTCTTT.

This clone was recorded a few times. This chain links TRBV5-6 with TRBJ2-1, with D possibly being TRBD2 (5 bases). From germline, CDR1 is SGHDT and CDR2 YYEEEE. V was shortened by 1 base and J by 2 bases, with 13 bases between the two germline ends. The CDR3 is made up of 16 amino acids. Written as DNA, the CDR3 is TGTGCCAGCAGCTTGAACGGCGGGTTTACCTACAATGAGCAGTTCTTC. Its translation is CASSLNGGFTYNEQFF.

As DNA, the CDR3 is TGTGCCAGCAGCCCCGGGGAGAGACGGCCTAATGAAAAACTGTTTTTT. Residues: CASSPGERRPNEKLFF. The chain employs TRBV11-1 and TRBJ1-4; the D is unclear. The germline CDR1 and CDR2 sequences are SGHAT and FQDESV (reference sequence). V was pared by 5 bases and J by 3 bases, with 16 bases between. This CDR3 has 16 residues.

The chain couples TRBV7-9 to TRBJ2-2; D is possibly TRBD2 (5 bases). Germline assignment: CDR1 SEHNR and CDR2 FQNEAQ (reference sequence). Deletions cut 0 bases from V and 5 bases from J, with 7 bases between. The CDR3 is 14 residues long. The CDR3 DNA follows: TGTGCCAGCAGCTTAGCAGAGCGGACCGGGGAGCTGTTTTTT. It is translated as CASSLAERTGELFF.

The J gene is TRBJ1-3, the V gene TRBV10-2, with a tentative D call TRBD1 (6 bases). V lost 3 bases and J 4 bases, leaving 7 bases between the germline ends. This CDR3 contains 13 residues. Germline V gene data show CDR1 as WSHSY and CDR2 as SAAADI. The CDR3 DNA reads as TGCGCCAGCAGTGAAGGACAGGGAAACACCATATATTTT. This codes for CASSEGQGNTIYF.

The rearrangement joins TRBV6-1 to TRBJ1-1; 7 positions match TRBD1. The germline CDR1 and CDR2 sequences are MNHNS and SASEGT. Germline trimming cut 4 bases from V and 7 bases from J; bases unmatched to any gene: 6. The CDR3 runs 13 residues. The CDR3 coding sequence is TGTGCCAGCAGTGCAACGCGGGACAGTGAAGCTTTCTTT. It specifies CASSATRDSEAFF.

This clone was observed a single time. V is TRBV4-2 and J is TRBJ2-5; D ambiguous. From germline, CDR1 is LGHNA and CDR2 YNFKEQ. The CDR3 sequence is 17 residues long. V was trimmed by 1 base and J by 5 bases, leaving 20 bases between them. The CDR3: CASSQASRLGGLETQYF. CDR3 DNA: TGTGCCAGCAGCCAAGCCTCGAGGTTGGGTGGTCTGGAGACCCAGTACTTC.

The CDR3 sequence: CASSIATGPTGYGYTF. The CDR3, as DNA: TGTGCCAGTAGTATAGCCACGGGTCCAACGGGCTATGGCTACACCTTC. This chain links TRBV19 with TRBJ1-2, with D unresolved. CDR3 size: 16 residues. V was trimmed by 1 base and J by 4 bases, leaving 16 bases between them. Germline assignment: CDR1 LNHDA and CDR2 SQIVND (reference sequence). The complete variable domain, with remaining parts taken from reference TRBV19 and TRBJ1-2, reads DGGITQSPKYLFRKEGQNVTLSCEQNLNHDAMYWYRQDPGQGLRLIYYSQIVNDFQKGDIAEGYSVSREKKESFPLTVTSAQKNPTAFYLCASSIATGPTGYGYTFGSGTRLTVV.

This chain uses TRBV27 with TRBJ2-2, with 11 bases aligning to TRBD2. The ends lost 6 bases at V and 6 bases at J; junction bases unmatched: 9. Per the germline V gene, CDR1 is MNHEY and CDR2 is SMNVEV (reference sequence). This CDR3 comprises 16 residues. The CDR3 here is CASSSLAGGGSGELFF. In nucleotides, the CDR3 is TGTGCCAGCAGCTCGCTAGCGGGAGGAGGTTCCGGGGAGCTGTTTTTT.

The chain joins TRBV5-1 to TRBJ2-5, with 9 bases aligning to TRBD2. Germline V CDR1 and CDR2: SGHRS, YFSETQ. The junction had 4 bases not matched to a gene; V was cut back by 0 bases and J by 4 bases. The CDR3 covers 15 residues. The chain's CDR3 is CASSLAGTSRETQYF. CDR3 nucleotides: TGCGCCAGCAGCTTGGCCGGGACTAGCAGAGAGACCCAGTACTTC.

The rearrangement uses TRBV5-5 and TRBJ1-2; maybe TRBD1 (6 bases). The CDR3 contains 15 residues. Germline assignment: CDR1 SGHKS and CDR2 YYEKEE (reference sequence). Trimming shortened V by 1 base and J by 1 base, and 11 bases separated the two germline ends. The CDR3 nucleotides read TGTGCCAGCAGCTTGCATTGGACAGTTAACTATGGCTACACCTTC. This translates into CASSLHWTVNYGYTF.

The chain recombines TRBV5-4 with TRBJ2-4; 9 bases align to TRBD2. The CDR3 contains 17 residues. Trimming took 1 base from V and 4 from J; bases not matched to a gene: 9. The germline V gene has CDR1 SGHNT and CDR2 YYREEE (reference sequence). CDR3 protein: CASSLSPLAGTKNIQYF. The CDR3 coding sequence is TGTGCCAGCAGCTTGAGTCCTCTAGCGGGGACGAAAAACATTCAGTACTTC.

This clone has just one count. The CDR3 DNA reads as TGTGCTAGTGGTTCCGCAGACAGCTACTATGGCTACACCTTC. Protein sequence: CASGSADSYYGYTF. The rearrangement links TRBV12-5 to TRBJ1-2; perhaps TRBD1 as D (5 bases). Trimming took 4 bases from V and 3 from J, leaving 12 bases between them. Per germline, CDR1 LGHNT and CDR2 FRNRAP. The length of the CDR3 is 14 residues.

The chain uses TRBV30 and TRBJ1-6; D unclear. The CDR3 loop spans 16 amino acids. Germline assignment: CDR1 GTSNPN and CDR2 SVGIG (reference sequence). The V end lost 4 bases, the J end lost 0 bases, and 13 bases lay between the germline ends. The CDR3 nucleotides read TGTGCCTGGACGACTCGCCGTAGCTCCTATAATTCACCCCTCCACTTT. It yields the protein CAWTTRRSSYNSPLHF.